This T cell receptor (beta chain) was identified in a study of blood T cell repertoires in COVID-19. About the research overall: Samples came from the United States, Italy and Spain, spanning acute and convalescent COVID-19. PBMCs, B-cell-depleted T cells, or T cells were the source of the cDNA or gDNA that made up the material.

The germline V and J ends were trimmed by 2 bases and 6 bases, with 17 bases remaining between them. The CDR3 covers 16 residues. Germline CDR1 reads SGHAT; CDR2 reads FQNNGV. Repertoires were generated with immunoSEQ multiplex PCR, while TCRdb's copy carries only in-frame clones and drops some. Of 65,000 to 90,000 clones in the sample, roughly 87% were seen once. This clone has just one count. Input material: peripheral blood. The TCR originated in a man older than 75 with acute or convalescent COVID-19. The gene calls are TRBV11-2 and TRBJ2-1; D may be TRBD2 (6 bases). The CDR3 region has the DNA TGTGCCAGCAGCTTACGGCGGGACCCCCAAAGCAATGAGCAGTTCTTC. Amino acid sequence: CASSLRRDPQSNEQFF. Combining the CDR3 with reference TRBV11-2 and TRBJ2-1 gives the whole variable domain EAGVAQSPRYKIIEKRQSVAFWCNPISGHATLYWYQQILGQGPKLLIQFQNNGVVDDSQLPKDRFSAERLKGVDSTLKIQPAKLEDSAVYLCASSLRRDPQSNEQFFGPGTRLTVL.